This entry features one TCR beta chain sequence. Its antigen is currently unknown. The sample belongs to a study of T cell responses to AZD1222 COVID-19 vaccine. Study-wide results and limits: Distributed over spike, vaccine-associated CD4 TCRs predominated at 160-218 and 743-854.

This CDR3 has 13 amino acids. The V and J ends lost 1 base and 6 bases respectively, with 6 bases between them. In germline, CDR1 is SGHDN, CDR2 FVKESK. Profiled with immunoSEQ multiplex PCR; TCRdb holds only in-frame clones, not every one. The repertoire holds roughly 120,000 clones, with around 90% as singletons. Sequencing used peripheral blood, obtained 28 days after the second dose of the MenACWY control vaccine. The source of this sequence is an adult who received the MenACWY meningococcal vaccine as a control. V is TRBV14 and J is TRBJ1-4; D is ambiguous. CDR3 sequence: CASSQGPYEKLFF. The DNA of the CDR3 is TGTGCCAGCAGCCAAGGGCCCTATGAAAAACTGTTTTTT.